Presented here are 16 T cell receptor beta chains from one specimen sequenced in a study of blood T cell repertoires in COVID-19. Data came from immunoSEQ multiplex PCR; TCRdb stores just in-frame clones and leaves some out. The table lists approximately 190,000 clones, more than 80% of them singletons. Specimen: peripheral blood. The receptors stem from a man aged 45 to 65 with acute or convalescent COVID-19.

The CDR3 coding sequence is TGTGCCAGCAGCACAACTACCGGTACAGGGGGGTACAATGAGCAGTTCTTC. It yields the protein CASSTTTGTGGYNEQFF. This rearrangement joins TRBV7-2 to TRBJ2-1; 8 bases are shared with TRBD1. CDR3 length: 17 amino acids. The germline V gene has CDR1 SGHTA and CDR2 FQGNSA. V dropped 5 bases and J dropped 4; count of bases not matched to a gene: 13. The complete variable domain, with remaining parts taken from reference TRBV7-2 and TRBJ2-1, reads GAGVSQSPSNKVTEKGKDVELRCDPISGHTALYWYRQSLGQGLEFLIYFQGNSAPDKSGLPSDRFSAERTGGSVSTLTIQRTQQEDSAVYLCASSTTTGTGGYNEQFFGPGTRLTVL.

J is TRBJ2-5 and V is TRBV2; 8 nucleotides match TRBD2. With V trimmed by 6 bases and J by 4 bases, 7 bases remained unmatched. From germline, CDR1 is SNHLY and CDR2 FYNNEI. CDR3 length equals 14 residues. The DNA for the CDR3 is TGTGCCAGCAGAGCTATGGCGGGGGGAGAGACCCAGTACTTC. This sequence encodes CASRAMAGGETQYF. The variable domain in full, with the rest retrieved from reference TRBV2 and TRBJ2-5, is EPEVTQTPSHQVTQMGQEVILRCVPISNHLYFYWYRQILGQKVEFLVSFYNNEISEKSEIFDDQFSVERPDGSNFTLKIRSTKLEDSAMYFCASRAMAGGETQYFGPGTRLLVL.

The chain recombines TRBV7-2 with TRBJ2-5, with D possibly TRBD1 on 6 matching bases. The germline V and J ends were trimmed by 4 bases and 4 bases, with 13 bases remaining between them. This CDR3 has 14 amino acids. Germline V gene data show CDR1 as SGHTA and CDR2 as FQGNSA. CDR3 sequence: CASSWGPDAETQYF. In DNA, the CDR3 is TGTGCCAGCAGCTGGGGGCCGGACGCAGAGACCCAGTACTTC.

The chain recombines TRBV28 with TRBJ1-5; 10 positions agree with TRBD1. The CDR3 covers 16 residues. Germline assignment: CDR1 MDHEN and CDR2 SYDVKM. With V trimmed by 4 bases and J by 1 base, 4 bases remained unmatched. The CDR3, as DNA: TGTGCCAGCAGTTCCACGGACAGGGGGAGCAATCAGCCCCAGCATTTT. Its translation is CASSSTDRGSNQPQHF.

The rearrangement joins TRBV6-4 to TRBJ1-2, with D maybe TRBD1 (5 bases). Trimming stripped 2 bases from V and 5 bases from J, with 12 bases between. In germline, CDR1 is MRHNA, CDR2 SNTAGT. The CDR3 length is 14 residues. CDR3 loop: CASSDGQGTYGYTF. The CDR3, as DNA: TGTGCCAGCAGTGACGGCCAGGGTACATATGGCTACACCTTC.

This clone was counted a single time. The V gene is TRBV11-2, the J gene TRBJ2-7, with 8 bases that match TRBD1. The CDR3 covers 17 residues. The germline V gene encodes CDR1 SGHAT and CDR2 FQNNGV. With 5 bases clipped from V and 3 bases from J, the junction kept 15 bases outside the gene matches. Here the CDR3 DNA reads TGTGCCAGCAGCCGCTTAGCTTCGGGACAGGTAATCTACGAGCAGTACTTC. This sequence encodes CASSRLASGQVIYEQYF.

The chain has TRBV14 and TRBJ2-7; D may be TRBD1 (6 bases). The V gene's germline CDR1 is SGHDN and CDR2 FVKESK. The CDR3 loop spans 15 amino acids. Trimming left V 3 bases short and J 2 bases short, with 14 bases between. CDR3: CASSHPTGIPYEQYV. The CDR3 nucleotides are TGTGCCAGCAGCCATCCAACAGGGATCCCCTACGAGCAGTACGTC.

This sequence joins TRBV30 and TRBJ2-2; 10 bases are shared with TRBD2. From germline, CDR1 is GTSNPN and CDR2 SVGIG (reference sequence). V lost 0 bases to trimming and J lost 7 bases; unmatched junction nucleotides: 5. The CDR3 is made up of 15 amino acids. CDR3 sequence reads: CAWSVERGGFGELFF. In nucleotides, the CDR3 is TGTGCCTGGAGTGTAGAGCGGGGGGGCTTCGGGGAGCTGTTTTTT. Full variable domain (rest looked up from reference TRBV30 and TRBJ2-2): SQTIHQWPATLVQPVGSPLSLECTVEGTSNPNLYWYRQAAGRGLQLLFYSVGIGQISSEVPQNLSASRPQDRQFILSSKKLLLSDSGFYLCAWSVERGGFGELFFGEGSRLTVL.

The chain couples TRBV18 to TRBJ2-5, with 8 nucleotides matching TRBD1. CDR3 length: 14 residues. Germline CDR1 is KGHSH and CDR2 is LQKENI. V lost 5 bases, J lost 3 bases, and 5 bases stayed unmatched. The DNA for the CDR3 is TGTGCCAGCTCAAGGGCGACAGGGGAAGAGACCCAGTACTTC. Translation gives CASSRATGEETQYF.

This chain connects TRBV29-1 to TRBJ2-7; maybe TRBD1 (6 bases). Germline-derived CDR1 and CDR2 are SQVTM and ANQGSEA. There are 13 residues in the CDR3. Trimming shortened V by 3 bases and J by 4 bases, and 13 bases separated the two germline ends. CDR3 amino acids: CSVELAQGYEQYF. The CDR3 DNA reads TGCAGCGTTGAGTTGGCACAGGGATACGAGCAGTACTTC.

The genes are TRBV5-5 and TRBJ1-2, with 8 bases that match TRBD1. The CDR3 loop spans 13 amino acids. Per germline, CDR1 SGHKS and CDR2 YYEKEE (reference sequence). The V segment lost 1 base and the J segment 7 bases; nucleotides outside the gene matches: 3. Written as DNA, the CDR3 is TGTGCCAGCAGCTTGCAGGGGGCGTCTGGCTACACCTTC. This codes for CASSLQGASGYTF.

The chain uses TRBV6-5 and TRBJ2-7, with 8 bases lining up with TRBD1. The length of the CDR3 is 14 residues. V shed 5 bases, J shed 2 bases, and the junction held 5 bases outside the gene matches. The germline gives CDR1 MNHEY, CDR2 SVGAGI. The CDR3 protein is CASSPGQGAYEQYV. As DNA, the CDR3 is TGTGCCAGCAGTCCCGGACAGGGCGCCTACGAGCAGTACGTC.

This chain joins TRBV18 and TRBJ1-6; D perhaps matches TRBD1 (5 bases). Germline V gene sequence: CDR1 KGHSH, CDR2 LQKENI. Between the trimmed V and J ends, which lost 3 bases and 0 bases, there was a span of 21 bases. The CDR3 length is 20 residues. As DNA, the CDR3 is TGTGCCAGCTCACCGAATAGTATGACGGGGGGTGCCTCCTATAATTCACCCCTCCACTTT. Translating it yields CASSPNSMTGGASYNSPLHF.

The rearrangement uses TRBV27 and TRBJ2-1, with D tentatively TRBD2 (5 bases). Looked up from germline, CDR1 is MNHEY and CDR2 is SMNVEV (reference sequence). Trimming left V 4 bases short and J 6 bases short, with 10 bases between. CDR3 length equals 13 residues. The CDR3 region is CASSWTAGNEQFF. CDR3 in DNA: TGTGCCAGCAGTTGGACCGCGGGCAATGAGCAGTTCTTC.

The chain has TRBV4-3 and TRBJ1-6, with D unclear. V lost 0 bases and J 3 bases, leaving 9 bases between the germline ends. The CDR3 is 16 amino acids. Germline values: CDR1 LGHNA, CDR2 YSLEER. CDR3 region: CASSQEHSSYNSPLHF. The CDR3 nucleotides are TGCGCCAGCAGCCAAGAACATAGCAGCTATAATTCACCCCTCCACTTT.

The chain is built from TRBV25-1 and TRBJ1-6, with 9 bases matching TRBD1. V gave up 7 bases and J gave up 10 bases; unmatched junction bases: 8. This CDR3 is 14 amino acids long. The germline CDR1 and CDR2 sequences are MGHDK and SYGVNS. The chain's CDR3 is CASKRGQGGSPLHF. In nucleotides, the CDR3 is TGTGCCAGCAAAAGGGGACAGGGAGGGTCACCCCTCCACTTT.